Shown below are 13 T cell receptor beta chains from a single sample sequenced in a study of blood T cell repertoires in COVID-19. Repertoires were generated with immunoSEQ multiplex PCR, while TCRdb's copy carries only in-frame clones and drops some. The sample gives roughly 140,000 clones, 80% to 90% of which show up once; around 8% is in the top ten. Sequencing was carried out using peripheral blood. The receptors come from a woman between 55 and 75 years old with COVID-19, enrolled during active disease.

The J gene is TRBJ1-4, the V gene TRBV5-1, with 9 positions matching TRBD1. The CDR3 is made up of 15 amino acids. The junction had 6 bases not matched to a gene; V was cut back by 5 bases and J by 4 bases. Germline CDR1 and CDR2: SGHRS and YFSETQ. CDR3 loop: CASRQPGQGNEKLFF. For the CDR3, the DNA is TGCGCCAGCAGGCAACCGGGACAGGGTAATGAAAAACTGTTTTTT.

CDR3 sequence (DNA): TGTGCCAGCGTCGATAGCGAAGAGACCCAGTACTTC. Its protein is CASVDSEETQYF. V gene TRBV2 combines with J gene TRBJ2-5, with D possibly TRBD2 on 5 matching bases. V gave up 8 bases and J gave up 3 bases, with 10 bases separating them. The CDR3 covers 12 residues. The germline CDR1 and CDR2 sequences are SNHLY and FYNNEI.

The CDR3 sequence: CASSYAESYTF. CDR3 nucleotides: TGTGCCAGCAGTTACGCCGAGAGCTACACCTTC. The chain carries TRBV6-6 and TRBJ1-2; D not resolved. Per the germline V gene, CDR1 is MNHNY and CDR2 is SVGAGI (reference sequence). There are 11 residues in the CDR3. V lost 2 bases and J 9 bases, leaving 7 bases between the germline ends.

The V call is TRBV18, the J call TRBJ1-1; D possibly corresponds to TRBD1 (5 bases). V lost 0 bases, J lost 1 base, and 12 bases lay in between. Germline CDR1 is KGHSH and CDR2 is LQKENI. CDR3 length: 16 residues. DNA for the CDR3: TGTGCCAGCTCACCACCGAGGGGAGGTTGGAACACTGAAGCTTTCTTT. Translated, it gives CASSPPRGGWNTEAFF.

This chain uses TRBV7-2 with TRBJ1-1, with D possibly TRBD1 on 6 matching bases. This CDR3 is built from 15 residues. CDR1 SGHTA and CDR2 FQGNSA come from the germline V gene. Trimming cost V 5 bases and J 1 base, with 14 bases left between them. This chain's CDR3 is CASSRMTGTNTEAFF. DNA of the CDR3: TGTGCCAGCAGCCGCATGACAGGAACGAACACTGAAGCTTTCTTT.

The chain is built from TRBV2 and TRBJ1-1; 8 bases are a match to TRBD1. Germline-derived CDR1 and CDR2 are SNHLY and FYNNEI. J gave up 5 bases and V 5 bases, and 4 bases lay outside the gene matches. CDR3 size: 13 residues. The CDR3 loop is CASSRTGTTEAFF. The CDR3 bases are TGTGCCAGCAGTCGGACAGGGACTACTGAAGCTTTCTTT.

The chain recombines TRBV24-1 with TRBJ2-1; 7 nucleotides match TRBD1. This CDR3 has 15 residues. V lost 4 bases, J lost 4 bases, and 6 bases stayed unmatched. Germline V gene lookup returns CDR1 KGHDR and CDR2 SFDVKD. The CDR3 DNA follows: TGTGCCACCAGTGAAGTCGACAGGGATTACAATGAGCAGTTCTTC. Translation: CATSEVDRDYNEQFF.

The CDR3 DNA follows: TGTGCCAGCACCCGGGACACGAACACTGAAGCTTTCTTT. Translated: CASTRDTNTEAFF. The gene calls are TRBV7-9 and TRBJ1-1, with TRBD1 as a possible D gene (6 bases). The CDR3 totals 13 residues. CDR1 is SEHNR and CDR2 is FQNEAQ in the germline V gene (reference sequence). V lost 7 bases and J lost 1, with 10 bases in between.

This chain connects TRBV7-2 to TRBJ2-1; 7 bases are shared with TRBD2. The CDR3 consists of 15 residues. Germline V gene data show CDR1 as SGHTA and CDR2 as FQGNSA. V shed 5 bases, J shed 5 bases, and the junction held 9 bases outside the gene matches. DNA for the CDR3: TGTGCCAGCAGCCCCATCCCGGGGGGAAACAATGAGCAGTTCTTC. It translates to CASSPIPGGNNEQFF.

The chain joins TRBV3-1 (or the pseudogene TRBV3-2) to TRBJ1-2, with D unclear. Germline lookup yields CDR1 LGHDT and CDR2 YNNKEL (reference sequence). The CDR3 consists of 14 residues. The germline V and J ends were trimmed by 4 bases and 4 bases, with 13 bases remaining between them. The CDR3 sequence is CASSPNIEGYGYTF. DNA for the CDR3: TGTGCCAGCAGCCCCAACATAGAGGGCTATGGCTACACCTTC.

The genes are TRBV19 and TRBJ2-7; 7 bases fit TRBD1. The length of the CDR3 is 14 residues. CDR1 and CDR2 from the germline V gene are LNHDA and SQIVND (reference sequence). The V gene end was trimmed by 3 bases and the J gene end by 3 bases; junction bases not matched to a gene: 5. CDR3 sequence: CASSMGTENYEQYF. The CDR3 region has the DNA TGTGCCAGTAGTATGGGGACAGAAAACTACGAGCAGTACTTC. The variable domain in full, with the rest retrieved from reference TRBV19 and TRBJ2-7, is DGGITQSPKYLFRKEGQNVTLSCEQNLNHDAMYWYRQDPGQGLRLIYYSQIVNDFQKGDIAEGYSVSREKKESFPLTVTSAQKNPTAFYLCASSMGTENYEQYFGPGTRLTVT.

This chain links TRBV4-3 with TRBJ2-3, with 9 bases fitting TRBD2. Trimming at V came to 0 bases and at J to 6 bases, leaving 10 bases not matched to a gene. CDR1 and CDR2 from the germline V gene are LGHNA and YSLEER. CDR3 length: 17 amino acids. CDR3 DNA sequence: TGCGCCAGCAGCCAAGAGGCTAGCGGGAATAAAGAGGATACGCAGTATTTT. Its protein product is CASSQEASGNKEDTQYF.

CDR3 amino acids: CASSEEVGAKAEKLFF. DNA of the CDR3: TGTGCCAGCAGTGAAGAGGTGGGGGCGAAGGCCGAAAAACTGTTTTTT. The chain carries TRBV6-1 and TRBJ1-4; D might be TRBD1 (6 bases). CDR1 MNHNS and CDR2 SASEGT come from the germline V gene. Trimming removed 1 base at V and 8 bases at J, with 17 bases between. CDR3 length equals 16 residues.